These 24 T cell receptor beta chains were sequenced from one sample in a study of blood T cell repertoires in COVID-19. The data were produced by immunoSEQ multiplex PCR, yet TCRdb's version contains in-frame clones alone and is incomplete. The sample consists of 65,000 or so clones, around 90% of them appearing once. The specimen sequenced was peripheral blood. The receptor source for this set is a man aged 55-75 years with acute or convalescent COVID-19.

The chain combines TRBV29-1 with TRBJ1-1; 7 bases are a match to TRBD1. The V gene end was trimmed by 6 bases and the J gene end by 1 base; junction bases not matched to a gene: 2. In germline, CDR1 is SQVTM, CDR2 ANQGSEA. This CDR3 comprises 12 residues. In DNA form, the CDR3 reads TGCAGCGTGAGGACAGGGAACACTGAAGCTTTCTTT. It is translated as CSVRTGNTEAFF.

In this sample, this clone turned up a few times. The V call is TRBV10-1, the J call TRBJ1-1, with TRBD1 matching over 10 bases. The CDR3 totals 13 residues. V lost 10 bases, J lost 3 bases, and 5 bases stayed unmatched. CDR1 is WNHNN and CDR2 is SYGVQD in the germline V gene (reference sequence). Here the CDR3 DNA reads TGCGCCACCCTTGACAGGGGGCACACTGAAGCTTTCTTT. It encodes CATLDRGHTEAFF.

The CDR3 protein is CASSSTTGPSSYNSPLHF. DNA for the CDR3: TGTGCCAGCAGCTCCACGACAGGACCGAGCTCCTATAATTCACCCCTCCACTTT. The chain combines TRBV7-9 with TRBJ1-6, with a possible D match to TRBD1 (6 bases). The length of the CDR3 is 18 residues. V was pared by 4 bases and J by 0 bases, with 16 bases between. The V gene's germline CDR1 is SEHNR and CDR2 FQNEAQ (reference sequence).

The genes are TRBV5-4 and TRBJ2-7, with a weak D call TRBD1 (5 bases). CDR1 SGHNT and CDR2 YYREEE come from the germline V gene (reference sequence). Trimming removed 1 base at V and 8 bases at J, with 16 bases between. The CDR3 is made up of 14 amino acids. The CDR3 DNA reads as TGTGCCAGCAGCTTGAAAACAGGTCCCCCTAAGCAGTACTTC. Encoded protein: CASSLKTGPPKQYF.

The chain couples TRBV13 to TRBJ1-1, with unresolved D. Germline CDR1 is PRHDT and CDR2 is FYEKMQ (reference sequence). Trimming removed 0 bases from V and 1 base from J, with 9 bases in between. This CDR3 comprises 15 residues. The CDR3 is CASSLGRRENTEAFF. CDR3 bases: TGTGCCAGCAGCTTAGGGAGACGGGAGAACACTGAAGCTTTCTTT.

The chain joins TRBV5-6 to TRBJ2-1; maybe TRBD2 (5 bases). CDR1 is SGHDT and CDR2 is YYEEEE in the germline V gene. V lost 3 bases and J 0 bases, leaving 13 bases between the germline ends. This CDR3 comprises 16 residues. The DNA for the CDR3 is TGTGCCAGCAGCTCCTCAGCGGCGGCCTCCTACAATGAGCAGTTCTTC. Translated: CASSSSAAASYNEQFF. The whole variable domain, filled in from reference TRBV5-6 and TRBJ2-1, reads DAGVTQSPTHLIKTRGQQVTLRCSPKSGHDTVSWYQQALGQGPQFIFQYYEEEERQRGNFPDRFSGHQFPNYSSELNVNALLLGDSALYLCASSSSAAASYNEQFFGPGTRLTVL.

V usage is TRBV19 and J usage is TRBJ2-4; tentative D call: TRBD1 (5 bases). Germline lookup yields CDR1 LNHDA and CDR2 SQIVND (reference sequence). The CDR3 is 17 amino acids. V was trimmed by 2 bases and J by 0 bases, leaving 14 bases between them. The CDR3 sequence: CASSIQTATLAKNIQYF. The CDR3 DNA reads TGTGCCAGTAGTATACAGACAGCGACACTAGCCAAAAACATTCAGTACTTC.

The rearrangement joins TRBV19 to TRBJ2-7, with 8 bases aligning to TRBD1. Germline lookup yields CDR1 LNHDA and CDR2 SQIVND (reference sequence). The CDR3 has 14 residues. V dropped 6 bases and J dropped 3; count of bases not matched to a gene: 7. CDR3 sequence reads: CASRDRGGFYEQYF. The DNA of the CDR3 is TGTGCCAGTAGAGACAGGGGAGGTTTCTACGAGCAGTACTTC. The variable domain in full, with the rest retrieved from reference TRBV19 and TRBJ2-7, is DGGITQSPKYLFRKEGQNVTLSCEQNLNHDAMYWYRQDPGQGLRLIYYSQIVNDFQKGDIAEGYSVSREKKESFPLTVTSAQKNPTAFYLCASRDRGGFYEQYFGPGTRLTVT.

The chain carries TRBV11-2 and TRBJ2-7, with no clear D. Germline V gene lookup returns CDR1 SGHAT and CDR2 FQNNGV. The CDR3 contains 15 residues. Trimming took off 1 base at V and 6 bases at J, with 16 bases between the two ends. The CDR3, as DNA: TGTGCCAGCAGCTTAGTATATGGAGAATCGAGCGAGCAGTACTTC. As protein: CASSLVYGESSEQYF. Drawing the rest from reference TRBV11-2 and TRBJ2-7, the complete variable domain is EAGVAQSPRYKIIEKRQSVAFWCNPISGHATLYWYQQILGQGPKLLIQFQNNGVVDDSQLPKDRFSAERLKGVDSTLKIQPAKLEDSAVYLCASSLVYGESSEQYFGPGTRLTVT.

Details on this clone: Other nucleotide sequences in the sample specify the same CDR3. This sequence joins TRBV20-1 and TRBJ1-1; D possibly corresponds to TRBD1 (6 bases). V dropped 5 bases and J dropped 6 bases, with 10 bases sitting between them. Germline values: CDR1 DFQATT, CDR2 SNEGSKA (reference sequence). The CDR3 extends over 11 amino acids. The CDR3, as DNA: TGCAGTGCTTCTCGACAGGCTGAAGCTTTCTTT. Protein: CSASRQAEAFF.

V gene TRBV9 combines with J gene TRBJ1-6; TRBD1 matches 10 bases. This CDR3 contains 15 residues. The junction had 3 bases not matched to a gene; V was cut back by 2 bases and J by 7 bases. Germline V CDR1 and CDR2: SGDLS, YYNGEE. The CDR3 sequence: CASSVGQGSNSPLHF. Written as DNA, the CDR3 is TGTGCCAGCAGCGTGGGACAGGGGTCCAATTCACCCCTCCACTTT.

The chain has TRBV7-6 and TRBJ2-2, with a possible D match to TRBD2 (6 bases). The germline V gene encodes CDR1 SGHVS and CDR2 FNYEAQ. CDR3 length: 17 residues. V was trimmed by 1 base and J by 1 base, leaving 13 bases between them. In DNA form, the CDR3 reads TGTGCCAGCAGCTTAGATCTGAGGGGAGGGAACACCGGGGAGCTGTTTTTT. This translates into CASSLDLRGGNTGELFF.

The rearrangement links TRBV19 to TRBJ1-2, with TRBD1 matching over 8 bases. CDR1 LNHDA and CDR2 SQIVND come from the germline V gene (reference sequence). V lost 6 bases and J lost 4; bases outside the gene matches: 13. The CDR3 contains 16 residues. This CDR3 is CASSQAGGAFGYGYTF. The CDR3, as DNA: TGTGCCAGTAGCCAAGCAGGGGGCGCATTTGGCTATGGCTACACCTTC. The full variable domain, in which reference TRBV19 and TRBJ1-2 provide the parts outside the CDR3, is DGGITQSPKYLFRKEGQNVTLSCEQNLNHDAMYWYRQDPGQGLRLIYYSQIVNDFQKGDIAEGYSVSREKKESFPLTVTSAQKNPTAFYLCASSQAGGAFGYGYTFGSGTRLTVV.

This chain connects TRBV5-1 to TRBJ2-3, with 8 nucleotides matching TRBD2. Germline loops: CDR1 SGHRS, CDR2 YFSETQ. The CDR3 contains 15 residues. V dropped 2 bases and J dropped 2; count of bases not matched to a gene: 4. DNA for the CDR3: TGCGCCAGCAGCTTTAGCGGGGAAAACACAGATACGCAGTATTTT. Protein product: CASSFSGENTDTQYF.

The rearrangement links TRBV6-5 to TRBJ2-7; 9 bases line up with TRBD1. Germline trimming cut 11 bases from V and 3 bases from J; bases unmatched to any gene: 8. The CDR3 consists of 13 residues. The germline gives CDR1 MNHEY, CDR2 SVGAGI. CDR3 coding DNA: TGTGCCGGGAAGGGACAGGGATACTACGAGCAGTACTTC. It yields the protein CAGKGQGYYEQYF.

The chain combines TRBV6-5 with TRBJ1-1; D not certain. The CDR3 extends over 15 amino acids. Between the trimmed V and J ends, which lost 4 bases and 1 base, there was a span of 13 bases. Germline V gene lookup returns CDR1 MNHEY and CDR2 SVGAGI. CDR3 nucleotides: TGTGCCAGCAGTTCTCAACCCAGAGGGAACACTGAAGCTTTCTTT. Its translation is CASSSQPRGNTEAFF.

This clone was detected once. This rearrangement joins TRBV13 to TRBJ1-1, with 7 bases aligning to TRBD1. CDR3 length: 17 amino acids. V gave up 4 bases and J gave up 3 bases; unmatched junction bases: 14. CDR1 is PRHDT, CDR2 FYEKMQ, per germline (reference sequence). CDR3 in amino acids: CASSSREGTVKDTEAFF. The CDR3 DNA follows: TGTGCCAGCAGCTCTCGGGAGGGGACAGTGAAAGACACTGAAGCTTTCTTT. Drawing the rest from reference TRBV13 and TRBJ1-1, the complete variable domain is AAGVIQSPRHLIKEKRETATLKCYPIPRHDTVYWYQQGPGQDPQFLISFYEKMQSDKGSIPDRFSAQQFSDYHSELNMSSLELGDSALYFCASSSREGTVKDTEAFFGQGTRLTVV.

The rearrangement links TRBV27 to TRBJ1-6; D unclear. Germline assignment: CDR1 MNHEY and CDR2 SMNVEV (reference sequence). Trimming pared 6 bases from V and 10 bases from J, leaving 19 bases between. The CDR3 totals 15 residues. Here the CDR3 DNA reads TGTGCCAGCAGACCTCTAGACCGCTCCTTCTCACCCCTCCACTTT. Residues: CASRPLDRSFSPLHF.

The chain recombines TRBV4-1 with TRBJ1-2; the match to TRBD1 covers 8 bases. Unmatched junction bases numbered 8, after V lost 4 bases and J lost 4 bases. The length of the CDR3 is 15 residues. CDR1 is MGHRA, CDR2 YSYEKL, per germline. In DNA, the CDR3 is TGCGCCAGCAGCCCACAACAGGGGGGAGTCTATGGCTACACCTTC. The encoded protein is CASSPQQGGVYGYTF.

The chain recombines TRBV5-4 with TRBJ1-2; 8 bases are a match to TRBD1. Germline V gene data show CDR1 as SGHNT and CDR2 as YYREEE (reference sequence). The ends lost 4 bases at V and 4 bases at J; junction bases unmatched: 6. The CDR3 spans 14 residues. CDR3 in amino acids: CASSHDRGGYGYTF. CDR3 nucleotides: TGTGCCAGCAGCCACGACAGGGGAGGCTATGGCTACACCTTC.

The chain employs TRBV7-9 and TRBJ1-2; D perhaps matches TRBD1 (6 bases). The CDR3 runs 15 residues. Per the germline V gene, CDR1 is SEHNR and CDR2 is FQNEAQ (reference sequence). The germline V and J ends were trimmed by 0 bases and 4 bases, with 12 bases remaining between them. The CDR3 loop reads CASSLAAGALYGYTF. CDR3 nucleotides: TGTGCCAGCAGCTTAGCAGCAGGGGCTCTCTATGGCTACACCTTC. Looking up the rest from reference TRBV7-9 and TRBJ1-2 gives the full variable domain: DTGVSQNPRHKITKRGQNVTFRCDPISEHNRLYWYRQTLGQGPEFLTYFQNEAQLEKSRLLSDRFSAERPKGSFSTLEIQRTEQGDSAMYLCASSLAAGALYGYTFGSGTRLTVV.

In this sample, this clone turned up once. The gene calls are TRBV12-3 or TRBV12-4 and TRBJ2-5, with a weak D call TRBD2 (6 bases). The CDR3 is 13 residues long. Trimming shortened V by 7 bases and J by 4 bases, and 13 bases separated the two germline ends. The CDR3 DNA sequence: TGTGCCAGCACCCTCGGGGGAAGAGAGACCCAGTACTTC. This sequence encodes CASTLGGRETQYF.

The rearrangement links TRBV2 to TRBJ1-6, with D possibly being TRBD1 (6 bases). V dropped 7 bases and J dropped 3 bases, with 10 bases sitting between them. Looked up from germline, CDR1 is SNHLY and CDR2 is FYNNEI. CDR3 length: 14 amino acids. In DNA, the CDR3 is TGTGCCAGCAACGGACAGCTCTATAATTCACCCCTCCACTTT. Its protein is CASNGQLYNSPLHF.

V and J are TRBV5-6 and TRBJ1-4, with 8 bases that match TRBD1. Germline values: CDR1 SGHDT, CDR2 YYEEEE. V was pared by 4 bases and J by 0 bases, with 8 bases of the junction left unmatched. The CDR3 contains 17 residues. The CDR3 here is CASSLQGARATNEKLFF. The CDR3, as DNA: TGTGCCAGCAGCCTGCAGGGGGCTCGGGCAACTAATGAAAAACTGTTTTTT.